These T cell receptor beta chains were read from a single sample in a study of T cell responses to AZD1222 COVID-19 vaccine. The protocol was immunoSEQ multiplex PCR, while the TCRdb copy is restricted to in-frame clones and leaves out a portion. The sample shows 98,000 or so clones, approximately 90% of them seen only once. The material was peripheral blood, obtained on day 0 of MenACWY control vaccination. These receptors originate from an adult in good health. Each CDR3 is given with its conserved first and last residue. D genes are given only for firm matches. Some rows have no size entry. The others give once, few or many, or a class for an expanded clone.

j_call: TRBJ1-1; clone_size: NA; v_call: TRBV28; d_call: NA; cdr3_nt: TGTGCCAGCAGTTTATCAGGATTCCCTGAAGCTTTCTTT; cdr3_aa: CASSLSGFPEAFF
j_call: TRBJ1-2; clone_size: NA; v_call: TRBV3-1/TRBV3-2; d_call: NA; cdr3_nt: TGTGCCAGCAGCCTCTCAGACCGCCGGGATGGCTACACCTTC; cdr3_aa: CASSLSDRRDGYTF
j_call: TRBJ1-4; clone_size: NA; v_call: TRBV3-1/TRBV3-2; d_call: NA; cdr3_nt: TGTGCCAGCAGTCTTCAGGGGAATGAAAAACTGTTTTTT; cdr3_aa: CASSLQGNEKLFF
j_call: TRBJ1-1; clone_size: NA; v_call: TRBV2; d_call: NA; cdr3_nt: TGTGCCAGCAGGAGCAGGGGAGGAGTGAACACTGAAGCTTTCTTT; cdr3_aa: CASRSRGGVNTEAFF
j_call: TRBJ1-2; clone_size: NA; v_call: TRBV5-1; d_call: NA; cdr3_nt: TGCGCCAGCAGCTTAGGTGGCTATGGCTACACCTTC; cdr3_aa: CASSLGGYGYTF
j_call: TRBJ2-1; clone_size: NA; v_call: TRBV2; d_call: NA; cdr3_nt: TGTGCCAGCACTCCTTGGAGCGGTAATGAGCAGTTCTTC; cdr3_aa: CASTPWSGNEQFF
j_call: TRBJ1-2; clone_size: NA; v_call: TRBV30; d_call: NA; cdr3_nt: TGTGCCTGGAGTGTATTAGGGGGGGGCCGCCCTGTCTACACCTTC; cdr3_aa: CAWSVLGGGRPVYTF
j_call: TRBJ2-7; clone_size: many; v_call: TRBV6-9; d_call: TRBD2; cdr3_nt: TGTGCCAGCAGTTATAGACTAGCGGGGGTTTACGAGCAGTACTTC; cdr3_aa: CASSYRLAGVYEQYF
j_call: TRBJ2-2; clone_size: NA; v_call: TRBV4-1; d_call: TRBD2; cdr3_nt: TGCGCCAGCCTGGGACTAGCGGGGGGGCCGAACACCGGGGAGCTGTTTTTT; cdr3_aa: CASLGLAGGPNTGELFF
j_call: TRBJ2-7; clone_size: once; v_call: TRBV7-8; d_call: NA; cdr3_nt: TGTGCCAGCAGCTCCGTGGATCCTCACGAGCAGTACTTC; cdr3_aa: CASSSVDPHEQYF
j_call: TRBJ2-7; clone_size: once; v_call: TRBV13; d_call: NA; cdr3_nt: TGTGCCAGCAGCCCCCGTCAACTGGGGTCCTACGAGCAGTACTTC; cdr3_aa: CASSPRQLGSYEQYF
j_call: TRBJ2-7; clone_size: NA; v_call: TRBV5-1; d_call: NA; cdr3_nt: TGCGCCAGCAGCTTGGCCCTTGCAGGTGCCGCCTACGAGCAGTACTTC; cdr3_aa: CASSLALAGAAYEQYF
j_call: TRBJ1-5; clone_size: NA; v_call: TRBV6-2/TRBV6-3; d_call: TRBD1; cdr3_nt: TGTGCCAGCAGTTCGGGACAGGGACGTCAGCCCCAGCATTTT; cdr3_aa: CASSSGQGRQPQHF
j_call: TRBJ2-1; clone_size: NA; v_call: TRBV7-9; d_call: NA; cdr3_nt: TGTGCCAGCAGCTTATACGGGTCAGGGGACAATGAGCAGTTCTTC; cdr3_aa: CASSLYGSGDNEQFF
j_call: TRBJ2-5; clone_size: NA; v_call: TRBV5-1; d_call: TRBD2; cdr3_nt: TGCGCCAGCGGAATGCGGGGGTCCCAAGAGACCCAGTACTTC; cdr3_aa: CASGMRGSQETQYF
j_call: TRBJ2-7; clone_size: NA; v_call: TRBV2; d_call: TRBD2; cdr3_nt: TGTGCCAGCAGTGGGGGGAGGGGACTTAGCTCCTACGAGCAGTACTTC; cdr3_aa: CASSGGRGLSSYEQYF
j_call: TRBJ2-1; clone_size: NA; v_call: TRBV6-5; d_call: TRBD2; cdr3_nt: TGTGCCAGCAAGGAGGGGAGGGGTGCCTACAATGAGCAGTTCTTC; cdr3_aa: CASKEGRGAYNEQFF
j_call: TRBJ2-7; clone_size: NA; v_call: TRBV10-1; d_call: TRBD1; cdr3_nt: TGCGCCAGCAGTGCACAGGGGGGTTCCTACGAGCAGTACTTC; cdr3_aa: CASSAQGGSYEQYF
j_call: TRBJ1-1; clone_size: NA; v_call: TRBV5-6; d_call: NA; cdr3_nt: TGTGCCAGCAGCTGGGGAACACCGAACACTGAAGCTTTCTTT; cdr3_aa: CASSWGTPNTEAFF
j_call: TRBJ1-2; clone_size: NA; v_call: TRBV27; d_call: NA; cdr3_nt: TGTGCCAGCAGACCCCTCTCGGACGCTAACTATGGCTACACCTTC; cdr3_aa: CASRPLSDANYGYTF
j_call: TRBJ1-5; clone_size: NA; v_call: TRBV12-3/TRBV12-4; d_call: NA; cdr3_nt: TGTGCCAGCACCCCGGGGGGGCATCAGCCCCAGCATTTT; cdr3_aa: CASTPGGHQPQHF
j_call: TRBJ2-6; clone_size: once; v_call: TRBV25-1; d_call: NA; cdr3_nt: TGTGCCAGCCCCAACAGGGACCTCCGCTCTGGGGCCAACGTCCTGACTTTC; cdr3_aa: CASPNRDLRSGANVLTF
j_call: TRBJ2-7; clone_size: NA; v_call: TRBV19; d_call: TRBD1; cdr3_nt: TGTGCCAGTAGTACCCGACAGGGAACCTACGAGCAGTACTTC; cdr3_aa: CASSTRQGTYEQYF
j_call: TRBJ1-4; clone_size: NA; v_call: TRBV6-6; d_call: NA; cdr3_nt: TGTGCCAGCAGTTACAGGGGGTCAACTAATGAAAAACTGTTTTTT; cdr3_aa: CASSYRGSTNEKLFF
j_call: TRBJ1-2; clone_size: NA; v_call: TRBV7-2; d_call: TRBD1; cdr3_nt: TGTGCCAGCAGCTCGGGACAGGGCTATGGCTACACCTTC; cdr3_aa: CASSSGQGYGYTF
j_call: TRBJ2-2; clone_size: NA; v_call: TRBV5-1; d_call: TRBD2; cdr3_nt: TGCGCCAGCAGCTTGGCGGGGGGCACCGGGGAGCTGTTTTTT; cdr3_aa: CASSLAGGTGELFF
j_call: TRBJ1-5; clone_size: NA; v_call: TRBV27; d_call: NA; cdr3_nt: TGTGCCAGCAGCCCGGGAGGGGAAGGAAAGCAGCCCCAGCATTTT; cdr3_aa: CASSPGGEGKQPQHF
j_call: TRBJ1-2; clone_size: NA; v_call: TRBV3-1/TRBV3-2; d_call: TRBD1; cdr3_nt: TGTGCCAGCAGTCCCGGGACAGGGGGTGGCTACACCTTC; cdr3_aa: CASSPGTGGGYTF
j_call: TRBJ2-7; clone_size: NA; v_call: TRBV5-4; d_call: NA; cdr3_nt: TGTGCCAGCAGCCGTATAGCGGCGAGCTCCTACGAGCAGTACTTC; cdr3_aa: CASSRIAASSYEQYF
j_call: TRBJ2-7; clone_size: NA; v_call: TRBV9; d_call: NA; cdr3_nt: TGTGCCAGCAGCGTAGGGGCTTCGGGCTACGAGCAGTACTTC; cdr3_aa: CASSVGASGYEQYF
j_call: TRBJ1-2; clone_size: NA; v_call: TRBV28; d_call: TRBD1; cdr3_nt: TGTGCCAGCAGTTTATGGGACAGGTCGGGCCTCTATGGCTACACCTTC; cdr3_aa: CASSLWDRSGLYGYTF
j_call: TRBJ1-2; clone_size: once; v_call: TRBV20-1; d_call: NA; cdr3_nt: TGCAGTGCCCTCCTGAGGGGCTACACCTTC; cdr3_aa: CSALLRGYTF
j_call: TRBJ1-3; clone_size: NA; v_call: TRBV11-2; d_call: NA; cdr3_nt: TGTGCCAGCAGCCCGGGACGGACGAGATCTAGAAACACCATATATTTT; cdr3_aa: CASSPGRTRSRNTIYF
j_call: TRBJ2-7; clone_size: NA; v_call: TRBV4-2; d_call: TRBD1; cdr3_nt: TGTGCCAGCAGCCCAGGACAGGGGGCTATCTACGAGCAGTACTTC; cdr3_aa: CASSPGQGAIYEQYF
j_call: TRBJ1-2; clone_size: few; v_call: TRBV3-1/TRBV3-2; d_call: NA; cdr3_nt: TGTGCCAGCAGCCAAGCGGCGGCTAACTATGGCTACACCTTC; cdr3_aa: CASSQAAANYGYTF
j_call: TRBJ2-7; clone_size: NA; v_call: TRBV5-4; d_call: NA; cdr3_nt: TGTGCCAGCAGCTTGGGGTTAGAAGTCTACGAGCAGTACTTC; cdr3_aa: CASSLGLEVYEQYF
j_call: TRBJ2-3; clone_size: NA; v_call: TRBV7-2; d_call: NA; cdr3_nt: TGTGCCAGCAGCTTAGATCCCTACCGCACAGATACGCAGTATTTT; cdr3_aa: CASSLDPYRTDTQYF
j_call: TRBJ1-2; clone_size: few; v_call: TRBV5-1; d_call: NA; cdr3_nt: TGCGCCAGCAGCGATGGGGACTATGGCTACACCTTC; cdr3_aa: CASSDGDYGYTF
j_call: TRBJ1-1; clone_size: NA; v_call: TRBV4-1; d_call: TRBD1; cdr3_nt: TGCGCCAGCAGCCAAGGACCCACAGGGGGGAACACTGAAGCTTTCTTT; cdr3_aa: CASSQGPTGGNTEAFF
j_call: TRBJ1-2; clone_size: NA; v_call: TRBV4-3; d_call: NA; cdr3_nt: TGCGCCAGCAGCCAAGAATGGAGTCCTAACTATGGCTACACCTTC; cdr3_aa: CASSQEWSPNYGYTF
j_call: TRBJ2-2; clone_size: few; v_call: TRBV19; d_call: TRBD2; cdr3_nt: TGTGCCAGTAGTGCCGGGACTAGCGATTACGGGGAGCTGTTTTTT; cdr3_aa: CASSAGTSDYGELFF
j_call: TRBJ1-2; clone_size: once; v_call: TRBV28; d_call: TRBD1; cdr3_nt: TGTGCCAGCAGGCCGGGACAGGGGACGACCGGGCACACCTTC; cdr3_aa: CASRPGQGTTGHTF